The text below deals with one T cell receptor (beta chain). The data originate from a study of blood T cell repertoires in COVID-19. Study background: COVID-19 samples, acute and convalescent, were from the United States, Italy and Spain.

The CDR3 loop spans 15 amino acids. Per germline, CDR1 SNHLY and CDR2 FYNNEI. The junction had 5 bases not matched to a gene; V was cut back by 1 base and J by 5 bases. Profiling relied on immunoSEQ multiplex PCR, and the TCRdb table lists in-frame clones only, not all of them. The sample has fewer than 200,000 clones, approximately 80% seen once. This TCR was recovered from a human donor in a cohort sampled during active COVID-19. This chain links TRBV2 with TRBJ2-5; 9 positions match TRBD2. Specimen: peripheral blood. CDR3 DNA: TGTGCCAGCAGTGAAGAGCGGGGGGCTTGGGAGACCCAGTACTTC. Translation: CASSEERGAWETQYF.